A single TCR beta chain is shown here with its context. The data derive from a study of T cells after yellow fever vaccination. The CDR3 sequence is 13 residues long. The junction had 2 bases not matched to a gene; V was cut back by 4 bases and J by 5 bases. The germline V gene has CDR1 SGHAT and CDR2 FQNNGV. TCRdb re-called the 5' RACE reads with MiXCR, one entry per CDR3 protein. The table shows hundreds of thousands of distinct CDR3 sequences, with about 12% occurring only once. The rearrangement uses TRBV11-2 and TRBJ2-5; 9 bases line up with TRBD1. This specimen consisted of PBMCs, obtained on the day of the yellow fever booster vaccination. The sequence derives from a man aged 30 to 45 who received the YFV17D yellow fever vaccine. This CDR3 is CASSWDRDETQYF. In nucleotides, the CDR3 is TGTGCCAGCAGCTGGGACAGGGATGAGACCCAGTACTTC.